This paragraph covers one T cell receptor (beta chain) sequence. The CDR3 loop spans 15 amino acids. The V end lost 1 base, the J end lost 4 bases, and 13 bases lay between the germline ends. Germline CDR1 is SGHTA and CDR2 is FQGNSA. This sample is part of a study of blood T cell repertoires in COVID-19. The repertoire was sequenced with immunoSEQ multiplex PCR; TCRdb's copy has only in-frame clones and lacks some. The top ten clones hold approximately 14% of a sample with fewer than 300,000 clones, 80% to 85% of them seen once. The gene calls are TRBV7-2 and TRBJ1-2, with a possible D match to TRBD1 (6 bases). The specimen was peripheral blood. This sequence was found in a person between 70 and 80 years old with COVID-19, enrolled during active disease. The CDR3 DNA follows: TGTGCCAGCAGCTTAGGTGACAGGCAGGGCTATGGCTACACCTTC. This encodes CASSLGDRQGYGYTF.